These T cell receptor beta chains were read from a single sample in a study of Ad26.COV2.S vaccination and SARS-CoV-2 variants. Profiling relied on immunoSEQ multiplex PCR, and the TCRdb table lists in-frame clones only, not all of them. Of more than 300,000 clones in the sample, around four fifths are singletons; the top ten hold 2.1%. The sample in question was peripheral blood, obtained in a trial of Ad26.COV2.S vaccine versus placebo. Every receptor here comes from a person between 18 and 60 years old who received the Ad26.COV2.S COVID-19 vaccine or a placebo. CDR3s include the opening cysteine and the closing phenylalanine or tryptophan. The order of the fields is D gene, J gene, clone size, V gene, CDR3 DNA, CDR3 protein. A D gene is named only where the DNA matches it firmly. Some rows have no size entry. The others give once, few or many, or a class for an expanded clone.

TRBD1	TRBJ1-1	NA	TRBV30	TGTGCCTGGTTTGGGCCCTTTACAGGGGGCACTGAAGCTTTCTTT	CAWFGPFTGGTEAFF
NA	TRBJ2-1	NA	TRBV4-1	TGCGCCAGCAGCTCGACAGGATCCTACAATGAGCAGTTCTTC	CASSSTGSYNEQFF
TRBD2	TRBJ2-4	once	TRBV7-3	TGTGCCAGCAGCCGTATAGCGGGGGGACTCGCCAAAAACATTCAGTACTTC	CASSRIAGGLAKNIQYF
NA	TRBJ2-7	once	TRBV23-1	TGCGCCAGCAGTCAATCGGCTACAGGGATCTCCTACGAGCAGTACTTC	CASSQSATGISYEQYF
TRBD2	TRBJ2-3	once	TRBV12-5	TGTGCTAGTGGTTTGGTACCCGGGACTAGCGGTGGCACAGATACGCAGTATTTT	CASGLVPGTSGGTDTQYF
NA	TRBJ2-1	once	TRBV7-9	TGTGCCAGCAGCTTAGGGGCTGCTACCATGGTTGACTCCTACAATGAGCAGTTCTTC	CASSLGAATMVDSYNEQFF
NA	TRBJ2-7	NA	TRBV25-1	TGTGCCAGCAGTGAAGGGGGGACGGGGACCTACGAGCAGTACTTC	CASSEGGTGTYEQYF
NA	TRBJ2-3	NA	TRBV29-1	TGCAGCGTCCGAGGGGGGGCGAGAGATACGCAGTATTTT	CSVRGGARDTQYF
NA	TRBJ2-1	NA	TRBV5-1	TGCGCCAGCAGCTCGGGAGTAGCAGGGTCCTACAATGAGCAGTTCTTC	CASSSGVAGSYNEQFF
NA	TRBJ2-3	once	TRBV3-1/TRBV3-2	TGTGCCAGCAGCCACCTTATTACGCGGGGAGCTCAAACAGATACGCAGTATTTT	CASSHLITRGAQTDTQYF
NA	TRBJ2-4	NA	TRBV5-4	TGTGCCAGCAGCTTGGAAGGGAAAAACATTCAGTACTTC	CASSLEGKNIQYF
TRBD2	TRBJ2-3	NA	TRBV27	TGTGCCAGCAGTTTAATGCTAGCGGGGGAAGGATACACAGATACGCAGTATTTT	CASSLMLAGEGYTDTQYF
NA	TRBJ2-5	NA	TRBV9	TGTGCCAGCAGCGTGATAGTTGGGGAGACCCAGTACTTC	CASSVIVGETQYF
NA	TRBJ1-6	few	TRBV19	TGTGCCAGTAAGGTCGGCTCCTATAATTCACCCCTCCACTTT	CASKVGSYNSPLHF
NA	TRBJ1-1	few	TRBV18	TGTGCCAGCTCGCGCGACCCCCCGGGGAACACTGAAGCTTTCTTT	CASSRDPPGNTEAFF
NA	TRBJ1-1	NA	TRBV28	TGTGCCAGCAGTTTGGGAAATCGGGCTGAAGCTTTCTTT	CASSLGNRAEAFF
NA	TRBJ1-1	few	TRBV6-5	TGTGCCAGCAGTTTCAGGGGCGGGAACACTGAAGCTTTCTTT	CASSFRGGNTEAFF
TRBD2	TRBJ2-2	NA	TRBV19	TGTGCCAGTAGTATCGGGACTAGCGGGAACACCGGGGAGCTGTTTTTT	CASSIGTSGNTGELFF
TRBD2	TRBJ2-4	NA	TRBV10-1	TGCGCCACCCACCCTTCCGGGACTAGGATCAAAAACATTCAGTACTTC	CATHPSGTRIKNIQYF
TRBD1	TRBJ2-2	NA	TRBV5-1	TGCGCCAGCAGCTCGGGACAGGGAAACACCGGGGAGCTGTTTTTT	CASSSGQGNTGELFF
NA	TRBJ2-5	NA	TRBV11-1	TGTGCCAGCAGCTTAGCGCCTGGGGCCGAGACCCAGTACTTC	CASSLAPGAETQYF
NA	TRBJ2-3	NA	TRBV27	TGTGCCAGCAGTTTCTCAGGGATTAGCACAGATACGCAGTATTTT	CASSFSGISTDTQYF
TRBD2	TRBJ2-7	few	TRBV4-2	TGTGCCAGCAGCCCGGAGCGCGGGGGGGCAGGGGACGAGCAGTACTTC	CASSPERGGAGDEQYF
TRBD1	TRBJ1-2	NA	TRBV28	TGTGCCAGCAGTTTATTTGGACAGGGGAGGACTAACTATGGCTACACCTTC	CASSLFGQGRTNYGYTF
NA	TRBJ2-7	NA	TRBV5-8	TGTGCCAGCAGCTTCGGGCCTCCGGGGAGTTACGAGCAGTACTTC	CASSFGPPGSYEQYF
TRBD1	TRBJ1-6	NA	TRBV12-3/TRBV12-4	TGTGCCAGCAGGACAGGGGGCTTTTCACCCCTCCACTTT	CASRTGGFSPLHF
NA	TRBJ2-2	NA	TRBV19	TGTGCCAGTAGTATCTCGACAGGCTCAACCGGGGAGCTGTTTTTT	CASSISTGSTGELFF
NA	TRBJ1-3	NA	TRBV7-9	TGTGATAGGAGGGAACCTGGAAACACCATATATTTT	CDRREPGNTIYF
NA	TRBJ1-4	NA	TRBV28	TGTGCCAGCAGTTTCCGCCCGACAGTCTCTAATGAAAAACTGTTTTTT	CASSFRPTVSNEKLFF
TRBD1	TRBJ2-3	NA	TRBV5-4	TGTGCCAGCAGCTGGGGACAGTTTGCTAGCACAGATACGCAGTATTTT	CASSWGQFASTDTQYF
NA	TRBJ1-4	few	TRBV3-1/TRBV3-2	TGTGCCAGCAGCGATTACGGACAGAGCAATGAAAAACTGTTTTTT	CASSDYGQSNEKLFF
NA	TRBJ1-6	few	TRBV5-1	TGCGCCAGCAGCTTGGACCGGGACACCGGCGTCCACTTT	CASSLDRDTGVHF
TRBD1	TRBJ2-4	NA	TRBV5-6	TGTGCCAGCAGCCCGACAGGGCTACGGAACATTCAGTACTTC	CASSPTGLRNIQYF
TRBD1	TRBJ2-7	few	TRBV5-4	TGTGCCAGCAGCCGGGTGACAGGGTTCGAGCAGTACTTC	CASSRVTGFEQYF
TRBD2	TRBJ2-7	NA	TRBV7-9	TGTGCCAGCAGCTACCGTTCTACGGGGGGGCCCTACGAGCAGTACTTC	CASSYRSTGGPYEQYF
NA	TRBJ1-2	few	TRBV25-1	TGTGCCAGCAGTCCAAGCCGGGGAGTTGTAGGCTACACCTTC	CASSPSRGVVGYTF
NA	TRBJ2-3	once	TRBV3-1/TRBV3-2	TGTGCCAGCAGCCAAGCCTTGTCGGGGAATACGCAGTATTTT	CASSQALSGNTQYF
NA	TRBJ1-2	NA	TRBV20-1	TGCAGTGCTAGTCAAGGAGATAACTATGGCTACACCTTC	CSASQGDNYGYTF
NA	TRBJ1-4	NA	TRBV7-9	TGTGCCAGCAGCTTAGGGGGCCTTGATGAAAAACTGTTTTTT	CASSLGGLDEKLFF
NA	TRBJ1-5	NA	TRBV3-1/TRBV3-2	TGTGCCAGCAGCCAAAGTCCACAGCCCGATCAGCCCCAGCATTTT	CASSQSPQPDQPQHF
NA	TRBJ1-4	NA	TRBV5-1	TGCGCCAGCAGCTTGGCAGGGAGTGGGGGTGAAAAACTGTTTTTT	CASSLAGSGGEKLFF
NA	TRBJ2-3	NA	TRBV19	TGTGCCAGTAGGGACGACTCTAGCACAGATACGCAGTATTTT	CASRDDSSTDTQYF
TRBD2	TRBJ2-3	once	TRBV6-5	TGTGCCAGCAGCCGGGGGGGTTACACAGATACGCAGTATTTT	CASSRGGYTDTQYF
NA	TRBJ1-1	NA	TRBV18	TGTGCCAGCTCATCAGGGCAGAGGGCTGAAGCTTTCTTT	CASSSGQRAEAFF
TRBD2	TRBJ2-5	NA	TRBV5-1	TGCGCCAGCAGCTTGGCCGCGTGGCTAGCGGGGGGCCAAGAGACCCAGTACTTC	CASSLAAWLAGGQETQYF
NA	TRBJ1-2	once	TRBV5-6	TGTGCCAGCAGCTTGGACGTCTATGGCTACACCTTC	CASSLDVYGYTF
NA	TRBJ2-3	once	TRBV9	TGTGCCAGCAGCGTGTATGGGACATCTAGCACAGATACGCAGTATTTT	CASSVYGTSSTDTQYF
NA	TRBJ2-7	NA	TRBV7-2	TGTGCCAGCAGCTTACTACCCAGCGCCGAGCAGTACTTC	CASSLLPSAEQYF
TRBD2	TRBJ2-5	NA	TRBV12-5	TGTGCTAGTGGTTTTAGCGGGGAAGAGACCCAGTACTTC	CASGFSGEETQYF
NA	TRBJ2-7	NA	TRBV7-2	TGTGCCAGCACCCCTTCTAGCGCCTATCCCTACGAGCAGTACTTC	CASTPSSAYPYEQYF
TRBD2	TRBJ2-1	NA	TRBV14	TGTGCCAGCAGCCACTTAGCGGGGGATACCTACAATGAGCAGTTCTTC	CASSHLAGDTYNEQFF
TRBD1	TRBJ1-3	medium-sized	TRBV9	TGTGCCAGCAGCGTATCGGGACAGGGAGCGGGAAACACCATATATTTT	CASSVSGQGAGNTIYF